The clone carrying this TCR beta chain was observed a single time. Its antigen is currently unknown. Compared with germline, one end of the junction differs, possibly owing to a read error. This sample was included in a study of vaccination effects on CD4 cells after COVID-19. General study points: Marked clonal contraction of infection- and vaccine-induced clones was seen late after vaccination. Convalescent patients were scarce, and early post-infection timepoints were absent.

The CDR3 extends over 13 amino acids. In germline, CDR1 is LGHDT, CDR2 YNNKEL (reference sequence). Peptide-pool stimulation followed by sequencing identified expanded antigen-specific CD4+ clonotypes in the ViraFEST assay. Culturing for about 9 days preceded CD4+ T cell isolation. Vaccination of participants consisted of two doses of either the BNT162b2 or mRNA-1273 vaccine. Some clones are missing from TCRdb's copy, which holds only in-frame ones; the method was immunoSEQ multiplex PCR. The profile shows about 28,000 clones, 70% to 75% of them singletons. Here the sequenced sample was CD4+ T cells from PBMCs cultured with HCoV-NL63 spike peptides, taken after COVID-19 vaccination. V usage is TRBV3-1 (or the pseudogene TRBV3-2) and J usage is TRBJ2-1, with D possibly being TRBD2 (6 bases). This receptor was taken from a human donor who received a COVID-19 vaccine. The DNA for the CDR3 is TGTGCCAGCAGCCAATATCGAGGATGGGGGGTAATCTTC. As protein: CASSQYRGWGVIF.